This T cell receptor beta chain was identified during a study of shared clonotypes between healthy human individuals (dated by TCRdb to about 2020). In terms of the full investigation: Three men and two women, aged 18 to 49 years, made up the cohort. The study deeply sequenced blood TCR repertoires of about 5 healthy adults to estimate repertoire size and the extent of clonotype sharing between individuals. To increase sequencing depth and limit assay-specific biases, TCR repertoire library preparation and sequencing were carried out by different laboratories using diverse techniques. Each donor's leukapheresis produced roughly between about 0.8 and 10 billion PBMCs.

Study-wide findings and limitations: Pairwise subsampling indicated that sequencing depth was expected to affect the degree of clonotype sharing among donors. Sampling was restricted to blood, and TCR repertoires in tissues likely differ from the TCR repertoires found in blood. The small number of donors limited the genetic and exposure-history diversity represented.

The donors were healthy, HIV-negative adults who had no recently reported acute infections or vaccinations. All donors were Caucasian adults living in Nashville, Tennessee, USA. For unsorted samples, about 87 million PBMCs were counted, and genomic DNA was extracted using the QIAamp DNA Blood Mini kit. Blood was collected by leukapheresis, and PBMCs were isolated by Ficoll-Histopaque density gradient centrifugation and then cryopreserved in liquid nitrogen vapor phase. Regarding this clone: It has no known antigen specificity. No much larger clonotype is one base removed from it; base qualities were not supplied.

The germline V gene yields SGHDN for CDR1 and FVKESK for CDR2. V trim: 1 base; J trim: 4 bases; unmatched bases: 7. The CDR3, cysteine through phenylalanine, is 16 amino acids long. The entry retains the CDR3 DNA only, 48 bases that are in frame from base 1. TCR CDR3 regions were amplified from genomic DNA by multiplex PCR using the deep immunoSEQ assay. For each cell subset, the extracted genomic DNA was distributed evenly across all wells of several immunoSEQ 96-well plates, and each plate served as one replicate. For unsorted PBMC, each replicate PCR was loaded with 300 to 350 ng genomic DNA, equivalent to roughly 33,000 T cell genomes. Unsorted PBMC genomic DNA was sequenced across ten immunoSEQ deep assay plates. Purified libraries were quantified with a Qubit 3.0 fluorometer, sized on a Bioanalyzer 2100, and re-quantified with the KAPA Library Quantification kit. Every immunoSEQ 96-well plate was sequenced on a separate single-read 150-cycle Illumina NextSeq 550 flow cell. Per the source publication's procedure: Because the immunoSEQ output included only junctional sequences and no quality scores, the filtering could not be the same as the filtering used for full-length reads. To assign V/J genes and CDR3, sequences were annotated against IMGT germline references using PyIR, a Python wrapper for IgBLAST v1.9. Reads with weak V/J assignments (E-value above 1e-6), missing CDR3, stop codons, out-of-frame junctions, or ambiguous translated residues were removed. A V3J clonotype was defined by an identical inferred V gene, J gene, and CDR3 amino acid sequence. To compute the percentage overlap between repertoires, the number of shared unique clonotypes was divided by the size of the smaller repertoire. RTK rarefaction, the Chao1 estimator, and Recon v2.1 estimates of unobserved clonotypes were used to assess repertoire richness. Here the immuneACCESS table is served through TCRdb, limited to in-frame sequences with V and J called. Missing clones are a known gap in these copies; in checked studies unresolved V genes cover under half, and the rest lacks a known reason. V and J calls and clone size come straight from that table; D and trimming were deduced from the DNA. Here the sample has roughly 450,000 clones; 79% occur a single time. Roughly 13% of the sample lies in the top ten.

Sequencing was performed on PBMCs. The receptor was isolated from a woman aged 40 to 55 in good health. Some clones in this sample may be carry-over from other donors' samples. The rearranged segments are TRBV14 and TRBJ2-7, with 10 bases matching TRBD2. The CDR3 protein: CASSQVLAGKWYEQYF. The base sequence is TGTGCCAGCAGCCAAGTACTAGCGGGGAAGTGGTACGAGCAGTACTTC.